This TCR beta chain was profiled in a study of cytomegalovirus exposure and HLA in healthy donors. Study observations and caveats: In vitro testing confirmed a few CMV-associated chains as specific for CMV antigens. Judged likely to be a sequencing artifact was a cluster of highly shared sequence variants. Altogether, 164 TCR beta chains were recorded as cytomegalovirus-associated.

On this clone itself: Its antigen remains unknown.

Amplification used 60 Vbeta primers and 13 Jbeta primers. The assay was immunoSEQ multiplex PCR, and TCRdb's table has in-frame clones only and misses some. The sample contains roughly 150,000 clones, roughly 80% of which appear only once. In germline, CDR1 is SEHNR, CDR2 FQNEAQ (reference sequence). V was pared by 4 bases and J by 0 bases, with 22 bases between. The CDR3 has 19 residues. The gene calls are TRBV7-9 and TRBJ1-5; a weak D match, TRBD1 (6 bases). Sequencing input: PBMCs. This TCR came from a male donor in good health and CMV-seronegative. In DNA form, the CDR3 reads TGTGCCAGCAGCTCATCCACGGCGGGGGCCCTAACTAGCAATCAGCCCCAGCATTTT. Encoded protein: CASSSSTAGALTSNQPQHF.